The following is a T cell receptor beta chain sequence with its context. Its matching antigen is unknown. These data come from a study of CXCR3-negative and CXCR3-positive naive CD8 T cells. The study, taken as a whole, reports: Naive cells positive for CXCR3 carried more hydrophobic TRB CDR3s than CXCR3-negative ones.

The study made its TRB cDNA libraries by 5' RACE, adding UMI labels. TCRdb re-called the 5' RACE reads; every CDR3 protein appears as one record, without DNA. Its table records 150,000 or so distinct CDR3 sequences. Germline assignment: CDR1 MGHRA and CDR2 YSYEKL. CDR3 length equals 14 residues. The TCR originated in a human donor in good health. Some clones in this sample may be carry-over from other donors' samples. The sequenced sample consisted of naive CXCR3+ CD8+ T cells from blood. Indicated subset: CD45RO-CCR7+CD27+CD95- naive CD8+ T cells expressing CXCR3 (TNR3+). This chain uses TRBV4-1 with TRBJ2-2; TCRdb selects TRBD1, and the lack of DNA leaves this call unchecked. The CDR3 sequence is CASSPARAVGELFF.